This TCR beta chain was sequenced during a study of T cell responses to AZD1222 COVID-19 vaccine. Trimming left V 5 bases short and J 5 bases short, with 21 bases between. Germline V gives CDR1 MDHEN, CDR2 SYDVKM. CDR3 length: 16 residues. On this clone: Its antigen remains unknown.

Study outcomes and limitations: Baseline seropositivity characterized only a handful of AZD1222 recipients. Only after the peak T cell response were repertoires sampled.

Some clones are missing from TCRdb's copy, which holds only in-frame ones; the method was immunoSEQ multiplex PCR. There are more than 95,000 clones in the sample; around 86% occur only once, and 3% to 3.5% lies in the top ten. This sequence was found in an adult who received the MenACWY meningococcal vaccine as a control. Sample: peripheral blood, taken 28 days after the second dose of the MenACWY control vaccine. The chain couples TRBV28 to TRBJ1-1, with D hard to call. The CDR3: CASSPYGPTFGTEAFF. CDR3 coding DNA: TGTGCCAGCAGTCCCTACGGACCTACCTTCGGGACTGAAGCTTTCTTT. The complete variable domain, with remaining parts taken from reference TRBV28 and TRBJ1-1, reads DVKVTQSSRYLVKRTGEKVFLECVQDMDHENMFWYRQDPGLGLRLIYFSYDVKMKEKGDIPEGYSVSREKKERFSLILESASTNQTSMYLCASSPYGPTFGTEAFFGQGTRLTVV.